These 24 T cell receptor beta chains originate from one sample sequenced in a study of cytomegalovirus exposure and HLA in healthy donors. Assay used: immunoSEQ multiplex PCR; TCRdb lists only in-frame clones, some missing. The sample lists 100,000 to 120,000 clones, approximately 89% seen once, with about 1.9% in the top ten. The sample taken for sequencing was PBMCs. The origin of the receptors is a woman younger than 35 in good health and CMV-seronegative.

The chain uses TRBV5-8 and TRBJ2-1; 8 nucleotides align to TRBD2. This CDR3 contains 16 residues. The ends lost 2 bases at V and 9 bases at J; junction bases unmatched: 13. Germline V CDR1 and CDR2: SGHTS, YDEGEE. The CDR3 nucleotides are TGTGCCAGCAGCTTTCAGGTATCTAGCGGGTTGTCTGAGCAGTTCTTC. It translates to CASSFQVSSGLSEQFF.

The chain recombines TRBV4-3 with TRBJ1-6, with a weak D call TRBD1 (5 bases). Germline V lookup: CDR1 LGHNA, CDR2 YSLEER. This CDR3 region has 15 residues. Trimming removed 0 bases at V and 9 bases at J, with 12 bases between. In nucleotides, the CDR3 is TGCGCCAGCAGCCAAGACAGGGCGGCAAGTTCACCCCTCCACTTT. It yields the protein CASSQDRAASSPLHF.

This chain uses TRBV18 with TRBJ2-7, with 7 bases identical to TRBD2. The CDR3 is 15 amino acids. Germline V gene sequence: CDR1 KGHSH, CDR2 LQKENI. The V gene end was trimmed by 3 bases and the J gene end by 5 bases; junction bases not matched to a gene: 10. CDR3 nucleotide sequence: TGTGCCAGCTCACCTCTAAAGGGAGGGCCTAACGAGCAGTACTTC. It codes for CASSPLKGGPNEQYF.

This sequence joins TRBV19 and TRBJ2-1; 10 bases line up with TRBD2. This CDR3 contains 18 residues. V shed 6 bases and J 0 bases; nucleotides not matched to a gene: 11. Germline values: CDR1 LNHDA, CDR2 SQIVND (reference sequence). The CDR3 DNA reads TGTGCCAGTAGCCGCCCGCTAGCGGGGGCCCTCTCCTACAATGAGCAGTTCTTC. This sequence encodes CASSRPLAGALSYNEQFF.

The chain is built from TRBV5-1 and TRBJ1-2; D possibly corresponds to TRBD1 (5 bases). The V gene's germline CDR1 is SGHRS and CDR2 YFSETQ. V was cut by 1 base and J by 3 bases, with 13 bases left in between. This CDR3 comprises 15 residues. This CDR3 is CASSLSWGEDYGYTF. The DNA for the CDR3 is TGCGCCAGCAGCTTGAGTTGGGGGGAGGACTATGGCTACACCTTC.

The chain links TRBV5-1 to TRBJ1-2; TRBD1 matches at 12 bases. Germline trimming cut 4 bases from V and 8 bases from J; bases unmatched to any gene: 15. The CDR3 consists of 17 residues. Germline V gives CDR1 SGHRS, CDR2 YFSETQ. CDR3 nucleotides: TGCGCCAGCAGCCAGCGGGACAGGGGGCTTTTAATGGGAGGCTACACCTTC. It yields the protein CASSQRDRGLLMGGYTF.

The chain uses TRBV27 and TRBJ2-5; tentatively, D is TRBD1 (5 bases). This CDR3 spans 15 amino acids. Between the trimmed V and J ends, which lost 4 bases and 5 bases, there was a span of 17 bases. Germline CDR1 is MNHEY and CDR2 is SMNVEV (reference sequence). CDR3 sequence: CASSSRDRVEETQYF. The CDR3 DNA sequence: TGTGCCAGCAGTTCGCGTGACAGAGTAGAGGAGACCCAGTACTTC.

This clone was seen a single time. The V gene is TRBV5-6, the J gene TRBJ2-1; D call uncertain. V lost 2 bases to trimming and J lost 9 bases, with 18 bases between them. The CDR3 runs 15 residues. Germline V lookup: CDR1 SGHDT, CDR2 YYEEEE. CDR3 amino acids: CASSFWPENRGEQFF. CDR3 in DNA: TGTGCCAGCAGCTTCTGGCCAGAGAACCGAGGTGAGCAGTTCTTC. Based on the CDR3 plus reference TRBV5-6 and TRBJ2-1, the full variable domain is DAGVTQSPTHLIKTRGQQVTLRCSPKSGHDTVSWYQQALGQGPQFIFQYYEEEERQRGNFPDRFSGHQFPNYSSELNVNALLLGDSALYLCASSFWPENRGEQFFGPGTRLTVL.

CDR3 sequence: CASSQGSQETQYF. The CDR3 DNA reads TGTGCCAGCAGCCAGGGCAGTCAAGAGACCCAGTACTTC. The chain links TRBV4-2 to TRBJ2-5, with D uncertain. There are 13 residues in the CDR3. The V gene's germline CDR1 is LGHNA and CDR2 YNFKEQ. Trimming took 3 bases from V and 2 from J, leaving 7 bases between them.

The chain employs TRBV2 and TRBJ1-5; 10 bases map to TRBD1. With 4 bases clipped from V and 5 bases from J, the junction kept 2 bases outside the gene matches. There are 14 residues in the CDR3. The germline V gene has CDR1 SNHLY and CDR2 FYNNEI. CDR3 in amino acids: CASSGTGGDQPQHF. The CDR3 DNA reads TGTGCCAGCAGTGGGACAGGGGGGGATCAGCCCCAGCATTTT.

The chain couples TRBV4-2 to TRBJ2-3; 13 bases are shared with TRBD2. The CDR3 contains 16 residues. From germline, CDR1 is LGHNA and CDR2 YNFKEQ. The V and J ends lost 1 base and 4 bases, in that order; junction bases with no gene match: 2. Here the CDR3 DNA reads TGTGCCAGCAGCCAAGCACTAGCGGGGGGGCCAGATACGCAGTATTTT. Protein: CASSQALAGGPDTQYF.

This clone occurred once. The chain carries TRBV4-1 and TRBJ2-4; 8 bases are shared with TRBD1. Germline V gives CDR1 MGHRA, CDR2 YSYEKL. The V gene end was trimmed by 4 bases and the J gene end by 5 bases; junction bases not matched to a gene: 1. This CDR3 is 13 amino acids long. The CDR3 DNA reads as TGCGCCAGCAGCCTACAGGGGGAAAACATTCAGTACTTC. Amino acid sequence: CASSLQGENIQYF.

V usage is TRBV15 and J usage is TRBJ2-7; 8 nucleotides match TRBD2. Germline V lookup: CDR1 LNHNV, CDR2 YYDKDF (reference sequence). Trimming at V came to 4 bases and at J to 2 bases, leaving 10 bases not matched to a gene. CDR3 length: 16 residues. The CDR3 spells CATSTFYSGDAYEQYF. The CDR3 DNA follows: TGTGCCACCAGCACCTTTTATAGCGGGGATGCCTACGAGCAGTACTTC. The full variable domain, in which reference TRBV15 and TRBJ2-7 provide the parts outside the CDR3, is DAMVIQNPRYQVTQFGKPVTLSCSQTLNHNVMYWYQQKSSQAPKLLFHYYDKDFNNEADTPDNFQSRRPNTSFCFLDIRSPGLGDTAMYLCATSTFYSGDAYEQYFGPGTRLTVT.

The chain carries TRBV19 and TRBJ2-7; D is undetermined. The germline V gene encodes CDR1 LNHDA and CDR2 SQIVND (reference sequence). Trimming took 5 bases from V and 2 from J, leaving 7 bases between them. The CDR3 totals 12 residues. The CDR3: CASSPTPYEQYF. CDR3 DNA: TGTGCCAGTAGTCCGACACCCTACGAGCAGTACTTC.

This clone appeared once. The genes are TRBV15 and TRBJ2-3, with 8 positions matching TRBD2. This CDR3 is built from 18 residues. Germline V gene lookup returns CDR1 LNHNV and CDR2 YYDKDF (reference sequence). J was trimmed by 4 bases and V by 4 bases; bases with no gene match: 16. In nucleotides, the CDR3 is TGTGCCACCAGCAAACGAGGGAGCGGGAGAATCTTCCCAGATACGCAGTATTTT. Its translation: CATSKRGSGRIFPDTQYF.

The chain links TRBV19 to TRBJ1-5, with D unclear. Trimming took 7 bases from V and 6 from J, leaving 19 bases between them. Germline V gene sequence: CDR1 LNHDA, CDR2 SQIVND (reference sequence). There are 15 residues in the CDR3. The chain's CDR3 is CASTSSEGRIQPQHF. The CDR3 DNA sequence: TGTGCCAGTACAAGCAGTGAGGGTCGAATTCAGCCCCAGCATTTT.

The J gene is TRBJ2-4, the V gene TRBV5-1, with 9 nucleotides matching TRBD2. CDR3 size: 16 residues. Germline-derived CDR1 and CDR2 are SGHRS and YFSETQ. The ends lost 4 bases at V and 14 bases at J; junction bases unmatched: 19. The CDR3 protein is CASSPLPGGGAKYEYF. The CDR3 nucleotides are TGCGCCAGCAGCCCTCTACCGGGCGGGGGGGCAAAATACGAGTACTTC. The entire variable domain, with the rest obtained from reference TRBV5-1 and TRBJ2-4, is as follows: KAGVTQTPRYLIKTRGQQVTLSCSPISGHRSVSWYQQTPGQGLQFLFEYFSETQRNKGNFPGRFSGRQFSNSRSEMNVSTLELGDSALYLCASSPLPGGGAKYEYFGAGTRLSVL.

The V call is TRBV4-3, the J call TRBJ1-5; D possibly corresponds to TRBD1 (6 bases). CDR1 LGHNA and CDR2 YSLEER come from the germline V gene. The CDR3 is 16 residues long. V was cut by 0 bases and J by 3 bases, with 12 bases left in between. In DNA form, the CDR3 reads TGCGCCAGCAGCCAAGAGCCAGGGGCAATCAATCAGCCCCAGCATTTT. Its translation is CASSQEPGAINQPQHF.

The chain couples TRBV6-1 to TRBJ1-5; D is unclear. Germline CDR1 MNHNS, CDR2 SASEGT. Trimming stripped 2 bases from V and 3 bases from J, with 5 bases between. The CDR3 has 13 amino acids. This CDR3 reads CASSERVNQPQHF. As DNA, the CDR3 is TGTGCCAGCAGTGAACGGGTCAATCAGCCCCAGCATTTT.

V is TRBV7-3 and J is TRBJ2-3, with 10 bases identical to TRBD2. V was pared by 3 bases and J by 2 bases, with 2 bases of the junction left unmatched. Germline-derived CDR1 and CDR2 are SGHTA and FQGTGA. The CDR3 sequence is 15 residues long. CDR3 in DNA: TGTGCCAGCAGCTTGCTAGCGGGGGACACAGATACGCAGTATTTT. It codes for CASSLLAGDTDTQYF.

This rearrangement joins TRBV28 to TRBJ2-1; TRBD2 might be the D (5 bases). The V and J ends lost 2 bases and 2 bases respectively, with 16 bases between them. The V gene's germline CDR1 is MDHEN and CDR2 SYDVKM. The CDR3 sequence is 17 residues long. CDR3 region: CASSLGSAGFTYNEQFF. The DNA of the CDR3 is TGTGCCAGCAGTTTAGGGTCTGCGGGTTTTACCTACAATGAGCAGTTCTTC.

The V and J genes are TRBV6-4 and TRBJ2-6; tentative D call: TRBD1 (5 bases). Germline V CDR1 and CDR2: MRHNA, SNTAGT. The V end lost 6 bases, the J end lost 0 bases, and 9 bases lay between the germline ends. The CDR3 runs to 15 residues. CDR3 protein: CASSFDSSGANVLTF. CDR3 sequence (DNA): TGTGCCAGCAGCTTCGACAGCTCTGGGGCCAACGTCCTGACTTTC.

CDR3 in amino acids: CASSHTLEVLGQGKGQPQHF. DNA for the CDR3: TGCGCCAGCAGCCACACCCTCGAGGTCTTGGGACAGGGTAAAGGGCAGCCCCAGCATTTT. The rearrangement uses TRBV4-3 and TRBJ1-5; 9 bases are a match to TRBD1. V lost 3 bases and J lost 7; bases outside the gene matches: 22. Germline loops: CDR1 LGHNA, CDR2 YSLEER. This CDR3 is 20 amino acids long.

This clone has only a few counts. This chain joins TRBV18 and TRBJ2-1; 9 nucleotides line up with TRBD1. CDR3 size: 17 residues. V trimming: 2 bases; J trimming: 2 bases; junction bases outside the gene matches: 7. The germline gives CDR1 KGHSH, CDR2 LQKENI. The CDR3 sequence: CASSPTAGTGTYNEQFF. The DNA of the CDR3 is TGTGCCAGCTCACCAACTGCCGGGACAGGGACCTACAATGAGCAGTTCTTC.